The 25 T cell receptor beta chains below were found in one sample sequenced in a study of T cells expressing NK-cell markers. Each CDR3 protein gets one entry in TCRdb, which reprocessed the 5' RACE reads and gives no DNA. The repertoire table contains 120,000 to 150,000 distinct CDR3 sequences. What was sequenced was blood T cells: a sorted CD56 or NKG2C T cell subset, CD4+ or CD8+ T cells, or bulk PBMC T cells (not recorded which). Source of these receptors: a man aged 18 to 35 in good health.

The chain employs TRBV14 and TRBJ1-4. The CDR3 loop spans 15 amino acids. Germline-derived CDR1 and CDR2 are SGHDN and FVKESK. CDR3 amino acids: CASSQVDGFNEKLFF.

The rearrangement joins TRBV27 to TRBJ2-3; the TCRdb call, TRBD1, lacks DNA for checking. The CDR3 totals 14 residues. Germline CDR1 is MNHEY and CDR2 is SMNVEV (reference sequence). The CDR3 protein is CASSPLSRTDTQYF.

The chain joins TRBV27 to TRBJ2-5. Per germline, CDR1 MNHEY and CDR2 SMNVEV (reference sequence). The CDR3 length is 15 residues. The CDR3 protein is CASSSDVRYQETQYF.

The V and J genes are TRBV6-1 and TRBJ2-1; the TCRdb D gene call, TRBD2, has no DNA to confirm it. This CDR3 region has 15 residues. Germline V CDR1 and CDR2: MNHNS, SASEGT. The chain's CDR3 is CASRPRTSSYNEQFF.

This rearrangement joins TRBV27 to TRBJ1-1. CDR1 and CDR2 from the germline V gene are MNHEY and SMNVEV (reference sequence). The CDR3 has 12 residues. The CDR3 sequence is CASRAQNTEAFF.

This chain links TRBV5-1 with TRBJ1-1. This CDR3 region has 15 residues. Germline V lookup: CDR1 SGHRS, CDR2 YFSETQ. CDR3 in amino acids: CASSLDWFMNTEAFF.

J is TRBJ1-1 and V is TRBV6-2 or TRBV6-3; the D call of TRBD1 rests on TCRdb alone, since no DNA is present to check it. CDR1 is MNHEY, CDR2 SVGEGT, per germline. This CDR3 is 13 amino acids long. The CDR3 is CATLGQGDTEAFF.

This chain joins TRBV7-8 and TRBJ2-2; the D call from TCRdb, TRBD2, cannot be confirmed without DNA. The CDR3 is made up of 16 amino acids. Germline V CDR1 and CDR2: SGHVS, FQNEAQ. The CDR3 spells CASSLYGTSGTGELFF.

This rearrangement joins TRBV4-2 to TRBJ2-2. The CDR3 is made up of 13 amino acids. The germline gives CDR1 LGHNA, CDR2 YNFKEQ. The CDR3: CASSPGNTGELFF.

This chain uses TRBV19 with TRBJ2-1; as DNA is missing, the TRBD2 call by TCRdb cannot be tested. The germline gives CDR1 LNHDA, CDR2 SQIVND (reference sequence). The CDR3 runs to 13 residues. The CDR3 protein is CASNPGLANEQFF.

CDR3 amino acids: CASSQGGSTDTQYF. The V gene is TRBV7-2, the J gene TRBJ2-3; the TCRdb call, TRBD1, lacks DNA for checking. CDR3 length equals 14 residues. Germline V gives CDR1 SGHTA, CDR2 FQGNSA.

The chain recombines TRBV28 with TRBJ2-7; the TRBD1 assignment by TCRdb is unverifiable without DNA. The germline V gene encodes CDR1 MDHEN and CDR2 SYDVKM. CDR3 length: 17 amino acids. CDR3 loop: CASSGGQGPVMSYEQYF.

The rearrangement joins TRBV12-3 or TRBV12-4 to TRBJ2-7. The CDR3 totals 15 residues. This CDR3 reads CASSFYSRSPAQQYF.

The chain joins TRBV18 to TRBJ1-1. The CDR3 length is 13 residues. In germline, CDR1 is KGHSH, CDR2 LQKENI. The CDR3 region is CASSPPRRTEAFF.

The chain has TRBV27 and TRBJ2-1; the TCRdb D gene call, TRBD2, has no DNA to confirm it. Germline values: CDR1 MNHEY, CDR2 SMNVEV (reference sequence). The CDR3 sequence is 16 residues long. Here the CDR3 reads CASSTPDSAGGNEQFF.

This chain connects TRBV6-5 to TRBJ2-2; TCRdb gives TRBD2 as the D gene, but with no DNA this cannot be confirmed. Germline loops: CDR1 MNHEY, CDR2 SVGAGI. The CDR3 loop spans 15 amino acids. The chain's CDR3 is CASSYLAGRTGELFF.

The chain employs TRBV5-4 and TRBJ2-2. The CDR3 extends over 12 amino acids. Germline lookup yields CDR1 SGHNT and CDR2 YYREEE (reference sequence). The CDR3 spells CASSSETGELFF. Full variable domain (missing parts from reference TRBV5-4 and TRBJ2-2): ETGVTQSPTHLIKTRGQQVTLRCSSQSGHNTVSWYQQALGQGPQFIFQYYREEENGRGNFPPRFSGLQFPNYSSELNVNALELDDSALYLCASSSETGELFFGEGSRLTVL.

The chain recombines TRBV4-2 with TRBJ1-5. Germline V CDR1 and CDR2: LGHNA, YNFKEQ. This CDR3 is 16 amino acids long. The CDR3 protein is CASSQEEGRGNQPQHF.

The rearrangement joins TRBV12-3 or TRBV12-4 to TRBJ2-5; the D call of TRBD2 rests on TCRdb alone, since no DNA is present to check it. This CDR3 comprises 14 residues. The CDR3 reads CASNPGLGTETQYF.

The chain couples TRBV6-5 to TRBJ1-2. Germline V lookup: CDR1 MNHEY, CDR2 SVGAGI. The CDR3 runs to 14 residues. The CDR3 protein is CASSYGLSDYGYTF.

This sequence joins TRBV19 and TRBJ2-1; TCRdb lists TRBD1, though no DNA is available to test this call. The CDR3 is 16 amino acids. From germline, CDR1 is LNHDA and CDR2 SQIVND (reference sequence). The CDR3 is CASSNRGGGTDNEQFF.

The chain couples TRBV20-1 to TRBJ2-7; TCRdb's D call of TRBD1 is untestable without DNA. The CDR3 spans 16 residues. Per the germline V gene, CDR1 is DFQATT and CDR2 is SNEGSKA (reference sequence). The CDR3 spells CSARAPDSNLFYEQYF.

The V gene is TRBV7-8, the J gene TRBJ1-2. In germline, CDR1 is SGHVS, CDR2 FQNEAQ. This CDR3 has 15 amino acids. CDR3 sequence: CASSLGQGAGDGYTF.

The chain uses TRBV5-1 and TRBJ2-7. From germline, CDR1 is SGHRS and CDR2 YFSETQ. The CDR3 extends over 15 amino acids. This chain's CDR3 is CASSLVPVGSHEQYF.

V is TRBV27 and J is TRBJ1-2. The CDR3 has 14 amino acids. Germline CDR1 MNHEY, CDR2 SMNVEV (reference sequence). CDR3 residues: CASSLSATNYGYTF.